The rows below give T cell receptor beta chains drawn from one sample of a study of neurological immune-mediated disorders. TCRdb redid the calling of the 5' RACE reads with MiXCR, one entry per CDR3 protein. The repertoire has 40,000 or so distinct CDR3 sequences, about 14% of them found once; the top ten carry more than 20%. The sequenced sample was PBMCs. The receptors stem from a woman in her 50s with HTLV-1-associated myelopathy (HAM/TSP). The CDR3 runs from the conserved cysteine through the conserved F or W. D genes are given only for firm matches. The listing skips clone size in some rows; elsewhere it reads once, few, many or a size class.

CDR3aa	CDR3nt	v_gene	j_gene	d_gene	abundance
CASSLAGTYNSPLHF	TGTGCCAGCAGTTTAGCGGGTACCTATAATTCACCCCTCCACTTT	TRBV12-3/TRBV12-4	TRBJ1-6	.	many
CASSAWTGSGNTIYF	TGTGCCAGCAGTGCCTGGACAGGGTCTGGAAACACCATATATTTT	TRBV28	TRBJ1-3	TRBD1	few
CAISDRKGESYGYTF	TGTGCCATCAGTGATCGGAAGGGTGAGAGCTATGGCTACACCTTC	TRBV10-3	TRBJ1-2	.	many
CASSFGVDQPQHF	TGTGCCAGCAGTTTTGGCGTAGATCAGCCCCAGCATTTT	TRBV12-3/TRBV12-4	TRBJ1-5	.	many
CSLLGGPYNEQFF	TGCAGTCTACTGGGGGGGCCTTACAATGAGCAGTTCTTC	TRBV20-1	TRBJ2-1	.	.
CSARAWGRTQYF	TGCAGTGCTAGAGCCTGGGGACGGACCCAGTACTTC	TRBV20-1	TRBJ2-5	.	many
CASSFSTGGDEKLFF	TGTGCCAGCAGTTTCTCGACAGGGGGCGATGAAAAACTGTTTTTT	TRBV12-3/TRBV12-4	TRBJ1-4	TRBD1	many
CASSPGTGGRTEAFF	TGCGCCAGCAGCCCTGGGACAGGGGGAAGGACTGAAGCTTTCTTT	TRBV4-3	TRBJ1-1	TRBD1	many
CASSQSGPNTDTQYF	TGTGCCAGCAGCCAATCAGGCCCAAACACAGATACGCAGTATTTT	TRBV3-1	TRBJ2-3	.	many
CASRQRDRGLYEQFF	TGTGCCAGCAGGCAACGGGACAGGGGGCTTTATGAGCAGTTCTTC	TRBV6-2/TRBV6-3	TRBJ2-1	TRBD1	.
CASSLTGQLSNTGELFF	TGTGCCAGCAGCTTGACGGGACAGCTTTCGAACACCGGGGAGCTGTTTTTT	TRBV7-3	TRBJ2-2	TRBD1	.
CAISRGDSQETQYF	TGTGCCATATCTAGGGGGGACAGCCAAGAGACCCAGTACTTC	TRBV12-3/TRBV12-4	TRBJ2-5	.	few
CATSSEDTDTQYF	TGTGCCACCAGCAGCGAGGACACAGATACGCAGTATTTT	TRBV15	TRBJ2-3	.	many
CAIRPGGTDTQYF	TGTGCCATCAGACCTGGGGGCACAGATACGCAGTATTTT	TRBV10-3	TRBJ2-3	.	many
CASEAGSSYNSPLHF	TGTGCCAGCGAAGCAGGTAGCTCCTATAATTCACCCCTCCACTTT	TRBV25-1	TRBJ1-6	.	.
CSVNRGGTEAFF	TGCAGCGTCAACAGGGGAGGTACTGAAGCTTTCTTT	TRBV29-1	TRBJ1-1	TRBD1	many
CASSSQGAGLGVSNEQFF	TGTGCCAGCAGCTCACAGGGGGCCGGTTTGGGGGTTTCCAATGAGCAGTTCTTC	TRBV9	TRBJ2-1	TRBD1	many
CASSSGRDTYEQYF	TGTGCCAGCAGTAGCGGGAGAGACACCTACGAGCAGTACTTC	TRBV12-3/TRBV12-4	TRBJ2-7	TRBD2	many
CSAKMAGTGRGTEAFF	TGCAGTGCAAAGATGGCCGGGACAGGAAGGGGGACTGAAGCTTTCTTT	TRBV20-1	TRBJ1-1	TRBD1	.
CASSLVGGPTKNIQYF	TGTGCCAGCAGCTTAGTGGGGGGGCCCACGAAAAACATTCAGTACTTC	TRBV7-9	TRBJ2-4	.	many
CASSLSWDRNQPQHF	TGCGCCAGCAGCTTGTCCTGGGATCGGAATCAGCCCCAGCATTTT	TRBV5-1	TRBJ1-5	.	many
CASSLQVGPRGYNEQFF	TGTGCCAGCAGCCTCCAAGTCGGACCCCGAGGGTACAATGAGCAGTTCTTC	TRBV9	TRBJ2-1	.	many
CASSLVGGSYNELFF	TGCGCCAGCAGCTTGGTAGGGGGTTCCTACAATGAGCTGTTCTTC	TRBV5-1	TRBJ2-1	.	.
CASSSTTNTGELFF	TGTGCCAGCAGCAGCACTACGAACACCGGGGAGCTGTTTTTT	TRBV27	TRBJ2-2	.	many
CASSLGRRPINSNTGELFF	TGTGCCAGCAGCCTCGGACGGAGACCTATAAACTCGAACACCGGGGAGCTGTTTTTT	TRBV7-6	TRBJ2-2	.	.
CASSPEPSTGELFF	TGTGCCAGCAGCCCCGAACCCTCGACCGGGGAGCTGTTTTTT	TRBV7-2	TRBJ2-2	.	many
CASSDGRGEWYEQYF	TGTGCCAGCAGTGACGGGCGGGGAGAATGGTACGAGCAGTACTTC	TRBV2	TRBJ2-7	.	.
CASSLTGGGDTEAFF	TGTGCCAGCAGCCTTACAGGGGGAGGGGACACTGAAGCTTTCTTT	TRBV7-3	TRBJ1-1	TRBD1	many
CASSQPAGAYNEQFF	TGCGCCAGCAGCCAGCCAGCGGGGGCCTACAATGAGCAGTTCTTC	TRBV4-1	TRBJ2-1	TRBD2	many
CASRPRADSPLHF	TGTGCCAGCAGACCACGGGCTGATTCACCCCTCCACTTT	TRBV7-2	TRBJ1-6	.	many
CASSEGQGNSSPLHF	TGTGCCAGCAGTGAGGGACAGGGGAATAGTTCACCCCTCCACTTT	TRBV2	TRBJ1-6	TRBD1	many
CASSQDRGFTEAFF	TGCGCCAGCAGCCAAGATCGGGGGTTCACTGAAGCTTTCTTT	TRBV4-3	TRBJ1-1	.	many
CASSYQGAANEKLFF	TGTGCCAGCAGTTACCAGGGGGCGGCTAATGAAAAACTGTTTTTT	TRBV6-6	TRBJ1-4	TRBD1	few
CASSPVQATNTQYF	TGCGCCAGCAGCCCCGTACAGGCTACCAATACGCAGTATTTT	TRBV5-1	TRBJ2-3	.	many
CAISAVDRGYYEQYF	TGTGCCATCAGTGCAGTGGACAGGGGCTACTACGAGCAGTACTTC	TRBV10-3	TRBJ2-7	TRBD1	many
CSAGGQSIAEAFF	TGCAGTGCCGGGGGACAGAGTATTGCTGAAGCTTTCTTT	TRBV20-1	TRBJ1-1	TRBD1	many
CAISEGGRGNQPQHF	TGTGCCATCAGTGAAGGGGGCAGGGGCAATCAGCCCCAGCATTTT	TRBV10-3	TRBJ1-5	TRBD1	many
CASIGGNYEQYF	TGCGCCAGCATAGGCGGTAACTACGAGCAGTACTTC	TRBV5-1	TRBJ2-7	.	many
CASSQDFGRGSLPTDTQYF	TGTGCCAGCAGCCAAGATTTTGGGCGGGGGTCCCTCCCCACAGATACGCAGTATTTT	TRBV3-1	TRBJ2-3	TRBD2	.
CASSSQAAPTQYF	TGCGCCAGCAGCTCCCAAGCAGCCCCGACCCAGTACTTC	TRBV5-1	TRBJ2-5	.	many
CASSPQTGYGYTF	TGTGCCAGCAGCCCCCAGACAGGCTATGGCTACACCTTC	TRBV9	TRBJ1-2	.	many
CSSGLVRADTQYF	TGCAGTTCGGGACTAGTGAGGGCAGATACGCAGTATTTT	TRBV20-1	TRBJ2-3	TRBD2	many
CASSEEVFGVRFF	TGTGCCAGCAGTGAAGAGGTCTTCGGGGTCCGGTTCTTC	TRBV2	TRBJ2-1	.	many
CSARDRRQGGEKLFF	TGCAGTGCTAGAGATCGGAGGCAGGGTGGCGAAAAACTGTTTTTT	TRBV20-1	TRBJ1-4	.	many
CGSPAGGSNTGELFF	TGTGGCTCACCCGCGGGCGGTTCGAACACCGGGGAGCTGTTTTTT	TRBV7-9	TRBJ2-2	.	many
CASAARGVNTEAFF	TGTGCCAGCGCCGCCCGGGGGGTGAACACTGAAGCTTTCTTT	TRBV12-3/TRBV12-4	TRBJ1-1	.	many
CASSAGQEQYF	TGCGCCAGCAGCGCCGGACAGGAGCAGTACTTC	TRBV5-1	TRBJ2-7	.	.
CASSQTSGYNEQFF	TGTGCCAGCAGCCAAACTTCAGGTTACAATGAGCAGTTCTTC	TRBV27	TRBJ2-1	.	.
CASSPRQGAGNQPQHF	TGTGCCAGTAGTCCCAGACAGGGGGCAGGCAATCAGCCCCAGCATTTT	TRBV19	TRBJ1-5	TRBD1	many
CASSLRSRRASTDTQYF	TGTGCCAGCAGTTTAAGGAGCAGGAGAGCTAGCACAGATACGCAGTATTTT	TRBV28	TRBJ2-3	.	.
CASSPPGQGGYTF	TGTGCCAGCAGCCCTCCGGGACAGGGAGGCTACACCTTC	TRBV9	TRBJ1-2	TRBD1	many
CSARDYRGTEAFF	TGCAGTGCTAGAGATTACAGGGGAACTGAAGCTTTCTTT	TRBV20-1	TRBJ1-1	TRBD1	many
CASSLGGDEQYF	TGTGCCAGCAGCTTAGGAGGGGACGAGCAGTACTTC	TRBV7-2	TRBJ2-7	.	many
CASSYYRTEGSQHF	TGTGCCAGCAGTTACTACCGGACCGAAGGAAGCCAGCATTTT	TRBV6-2/TRBV6-3	TRBJ1-5	.	many
CASRRGTEAFF	TGTGCCAGCAGACGGGGGACTGAAGCTTTCTTT	TRBV6-4	TRBJ1-1	.	many
CASSPGQGEVGAFF	TGTGCCAGCAGCCCAGGACAGGGGGAGGTTGGGGCTTTCTTT	TRBV11-2	TRBJ1-1	TRBD1	many
CASSYSRSAKNRGDWTEAFF	TGTGCCAGCAGTTACTCCCGGTCGGCTAAAAACAGGGGTGATTGGACTGAAGCTTTCTTT	TRBV6-2/TRBV6-3	TRBJ1-1	TRBD1	many
CASSQDGRDIDEQFF	TGTGCCAGCAGCCAAGATGGACGGGATATCGATGAGCAGTTCTTC	TRBV4-2	TRBJ2-1	.	many
CASSQSPSRGQIETQYF	TGTGCCAGCAGCCAAAGTCCATCCAGGGGGCAAATAGAGACCCAGTACTTC	TRBV14	TRBJ2-5	TRBD1	many